The 15 T cell receptor beta chains presented below share a single source sample, sequenced in a study of blood T cells in healthy people across ages. Combining a sample-barcoded 5' primer with a J-beta primer mix, a second PCR ran for roughly 7 to 12 cycles. TCRdb re-derived calls from the 5' RACE reads in MiXCR, one entry per CDR3 protein. The table lists roughly 860,000 distinct CDR3 sequences, about 62% of them singletons, with about a quarter in the top ten. Specimen: blood. The receptors shown here come from a man aged 25 to 45 in good health.

V is TRBV4-3 and J is TRBJ2-1; D perhaps matches TRBD1 (6 bases). V was cut by 3 bases and J by 2 bases, with 14 bases left in between. This CDR3 is 16 amino acids long. Germline V CDR1 and CDR2: LGHNA, YSLEER. This CDR3 is CASSQLGQNPYNEQFF. The CDR3 bases are TGCGCCAGCAGCCAGTTGGGACAAAATCCCTACAATGAGCAGTTCTTC.

A few counts support this clonotype. This rearrangement joins TRBV5-5 to TRBJ2-1, with D unresolved. The germline CDR1 and CDR2 sequences are SGHKS and YYEKEE (reference sequence). There are 10 residues in the CDR3. The V gene lost 8 bases and the J gene lost 6 bases, with 6 bases spanning the gap. The CDR3 sequence is CASHSNEQFF. For the CDR3, the DNA is TGTGCCAGTCACAGCAATGAGCAGTTCTTC. The full variable domain, completed using reference TRBV5-5 and TRBJ2-1, is DAGVTQSPTHLIKTRGQQVTLRCSPISGHKSVSWYQQVLGQGPQFIFQYYEKEERGRGNFPDRFSARQFPNYSSELNVNALLLGDSALYLCASHSNEQFFGPGTRLTVL.

The sample holds a few counts of this clonotype. The V gene is TRBV12-3 or TRBV12-4, the J gene TRBJ2-1; D is possibly TRBD1 or TRBD2 (5 bases each). Trimming stripped 6 bases from V and 1 base from J, with 7 bases between. The CDR3 covers 13 residues. The chain's CDR3 is CASRGESYNEQFF. The CDR3 DNA follows: TGTGCCAGCAGGGGGGAGTCCTACAATGAGCAGTTCTTC.

This clonotype was counted a single time. This chain uses TRBV6-2 or TRBV6-3 with TRBJ2-7, with D perhaps TRBD1 (6 bases). This CDR3 comprises 13 residues. V gave up 5 bases and J gave up 10 bases, with 18 bases separating them. CDR1 is MNHEY and CDR2 is SVGEGT in the germline V gene. The CDR3 nucleotides are TGTGCCAGCAGTCGATCCCCGGGACAACAACAGTACTTC. Translated: CASSRSPGQQQYF.

The gene calls are TRBV28 and TRBJ2-1; D call uncertain. Per germline, CDR1 MDHEN and CDR2 SYDVKM. This CDR3 contains 16 residues. Trimming removed 10 bases at V and 4 bases at J, with 23 bases between. CDR3 amino acids: CATLSTKDGVYNEQFF. CDR3 bases: TGTGCCACACTAAGCACGAAAGACGGAGTATACAATGAGCAGTTCTTC.

The chain carries TRBV6-1 and TRBJ1-5, with a tentative D call TRBD1 (6 bases). Between the trimmed V and J ends, which lost 6 bases and 3 bases, there was a span of 18 bases. The germline V gene has CDR1 MNHNS and CDR2 SASEGT. There are 16 residues in the CDR3. The CDR3 loop is CASRQQAQGYNQPQHF. DNA for the CDR3: TGTGCCAGCAGGCAACAAGCACAGGGTTACAATCAGCCCCAGCATTTT.

The rearrangement links TRBV7-2 to TRBJ2-1, with D perhaps matching TRBD2 (5 bases). This CDR3 spans 14 amino acids. Trimming stripped 5 bases from V and 8 bases from J, with 16 bases between. Looked up from germline, CDR1 is SGHTA and CDR2 is FQGNSA. The CDR3 here is CASSPGLGLDEQFF. In DNA form, the CDR3 reads TGTGCCAGCAGCCCGGGGTTAGGGCTGGATGAGCAGTTCTTC.

This CDR3 reads CSARRRTQETQYF. CDR3 DNA: TGCAGTGCTAGACGACGGACGCAAGAGACCCAGTACTTC. The chain employs TRBV20-1 and TRBJ2-5; no clear D gene. CDR1 and CDR2 (germline): DFQATT, SNEGSKA (reference sequence). This CDR3 is built from 13 residues. Trimming shortened V by 2 bases and J by 2 bases, and 9 bases separated the two germline ends.

In its sample, this clonotype was seen many times. This chain joins TRBV18 and TRBJ2-6; D unclear. Trimming shortened V by 1 base and J by 0 bases, and 13 bases separated the two germline ends. The germline V gene has CDR1 KGHSH and CDR2 LQKENI. The length of the CDR3 is 18 residues. For the CDR3, the DNA is TGTGCCAGCTCACCACTCCCGGGCAGCAGCTCTGGGGCCAACGTCCTGACTTTC. Protein product: CASSPLPGSSSGANVLTF.

This chain links TRBV27 with TRBJ1-4; no definite D call. Trimming took 0 bases from V and 9 from J, leaving 8 bases between them. CDR1 and CDR2 (germline): MNHEY, SMNVEV (reference sequence). This CDR3 region has 13 residues. The DNA of the CDR3 is TGTGCCAGCAGTTTATCCTCTACGCAAAAACTGTTTTTT. This encodes CASSLSSTQKLFF.

The gene calls are TRBV27 and TRBJ1-3; 9 nucleotides match TRBD1. Germline V gene data show CDR1 as MNHEY and CDR2 as SMNVEV (reference sequence). Trimming at V came to 2 bases and at J to 4 bases, leaving 3 bases not matched to a gene. This CDR3 comprises 15 residues. The CDR3 nucleotides are TGTGCCAGCAGTTTAGGGACAGGGTTCGGAAACACCATATATTTT. Protein product: CASSLGTGFGNTIYF.

This clonotype was detected a few times. The rearrangement links TRBV3-1 to TRBJ2-1; 8 bases agree with TRBD2. The CDR3 runs 14 residues. Germline V gives CDR1 LGHDT, CDR2 YNNKEL (reference sequence). Losses at the gene ends were 4 bases for V and 8 bases for J; bases not matched to a gene: 7. The CDR3 sequence: CASSRSGVGHEQFF. Here the CDR3 DNA reads TGTGCCAGCAGCCGTAGCGGGGTTGGGCATGAGCAGTTCTTC.

The CDR3 nucleotides read TGCAGTACGGATACGGACAGGGAAGAGACCCAGTACTTC. It encodes CSTDTDREETQYF. V usage is TRBV20-1 and J usage is TRBJ2-5, with TRBD1 matching over 8 bases. The junction had 8 bases not matched to a gene; V was cut back by 8 bases and J by 3 bases. CDR1 DFQATT and CDR2 SNEGSKA come from the germline V gene (reference sequence). CDR3 length equals 13 residues.

The V and J genes are TRBV2 and TRBJ2-3; tentatively, D is TRBD2 (6 bases). The CDR3 has 15 amino acids. Trimming cost V 1 base and J 1 base, with 9 bases left between them. Germline CDR1 and CDR2: SNHLY and FYNNEI. Here the CDR3 reads CASSEGRARTDTQYF. Here the CDR3 DNA reads TGTGCCAGCAGTGAAGGGAGGGCCCGCACAGATACGCAGTATTTT. Full variable domain (rest looked up from reference TRBV2 and TRBJ2-3): EPEVTQTPSHQVTQMGQEVILRCVPISNHLYFYWYRQILGQKVEFLVSFYNNEISEKSEIFDDQFSVERPDGSNFTLKIRSTKLEDSAMYFCASSEGRARTDTQYFGPGTRLTVL.

The V and J genes are TRBV5-6 and TRBJ1-2; 10 positions agree with TRBD1. Germline trimming cut 4 bases from V and 2 bases from J; bases unmatched to any gene: 8. The CDR3 consists of 16 residues. Germline loops: CDR1 SGHDT, CDR2 YYEEEE. DNA of the CDR3: TGTGCCAGCAGCCAGGGGACAGGGGACGCCAACTATGGCTACACCTTC. Translation gives CASSQGTGDANYGYTF.